Included here is one T cell receptor beta chain sequence, with context. Sequencing was performed with immunoSEQ multiplex PCR; in TCRdb, only in-frame clones are kept and a portion is missing. The sample includes tens of thousands of clones, more than 70% seen only once; the top ten take 8.7%. The CDR3 loop spans 15 amino acids. CDR1 LNHDA and CDR2 SQIVND come from the germline V gene (reference sequence). The V gene lost 5 bases and the J gene lost 6 bases, with 18 bases spanning the gap. The data belong to a study of T cell responses to AZD1222 COVID-19 vaccine. On the study more broadly: Second-dose recipients at about 4 or about 12 weeks were treated as one pooled group.

This receptor was identified in an adult in good health. Material: peripheral blood, obtained on day 0 of AZD1222 vaccination. This rearrangement joins TRBV19 to TRBJ2-3; D perhaps matches TRBD1 (5 bases). The CDR3 spells CASSPIGASRDTQYF. DNA of the CDR3: TGTGCCAGTAGTCCGATTGGGGCTTCCCGGGATACGCAGTATTTT.